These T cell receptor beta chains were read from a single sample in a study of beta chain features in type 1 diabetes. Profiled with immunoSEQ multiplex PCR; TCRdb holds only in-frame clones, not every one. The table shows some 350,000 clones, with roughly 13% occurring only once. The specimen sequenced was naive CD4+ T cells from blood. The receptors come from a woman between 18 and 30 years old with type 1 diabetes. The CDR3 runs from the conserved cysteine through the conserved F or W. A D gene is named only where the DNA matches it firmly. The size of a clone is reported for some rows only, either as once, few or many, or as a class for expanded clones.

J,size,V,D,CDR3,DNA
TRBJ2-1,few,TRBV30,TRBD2,CAWRVSGRATLEQFF,TGTGCCTGGAGAGTTAGCGGGAGGGCTACACTTGAGCAGTTCTTC
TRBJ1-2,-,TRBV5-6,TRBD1,CASSLMWDRVGYGYTF,TGTGCCAGCAGCTTAATGTGGGACAGGGTCGGCTATGGCTACACCTTC
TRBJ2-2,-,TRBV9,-,CASSVGRQNTGELFF,TGTGCCAGCAGCGTAGGCAGACAGAACACCGGGGAGCTGTTTTTT
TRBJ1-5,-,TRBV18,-,CASSFQGNSNQPQHF,TGTGCCAGCTCATTTCAGGGGAATAGCAATCAGCCCCAGCATTTT
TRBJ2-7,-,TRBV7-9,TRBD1,CASSPGWGTGYAEQYF,TGTGCCAGCAGCCCAGGGTGGGGGACAGGGTATGCCGAGCAGTACTTC
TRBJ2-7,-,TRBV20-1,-,CSARDDHIRDF,TGCAGTGCTAGAGATGATCATATCAGGGACTTC
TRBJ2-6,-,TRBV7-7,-,CASSGVSAISGANVLTF,TGTGCCAGCAGCGGCGTTAGCGCCATCTCTGGGGCCAACGTCCTGACTTTC
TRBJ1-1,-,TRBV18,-,CASSPLGANTEAFF,TGTGCCAGCTCACCACTGGGGGCGAACACTGAAGCTTTCTTT
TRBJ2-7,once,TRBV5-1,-,CASSLDQGGASHEQYF,TGCGCCAGCAGCTTGGACCAAGGAGGCGCGAGCCACGAGCAGTACTTC
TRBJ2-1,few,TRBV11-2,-,CASSLVRDEQFF,TGTGCCAGCAGCTTAGTACGCGATGAGCAGTTCTTC
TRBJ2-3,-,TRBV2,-,CASSEGHSTDTQYF,TGTGCCAGCAGTGAAGGGCATAGCACAGATACGCAGTATTTT
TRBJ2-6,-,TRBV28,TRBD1,CASSSPGQGRSGANVLTF,TGTGCCAGCAGTAGCCCGGGACAGGGACGCTCTGGGGCCAACGTCCTGACTTTC
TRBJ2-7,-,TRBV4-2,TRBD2,CASSQATSGSYEQYF,TGTGCCAGCAGCCAAGCGACTAGCGGCTCCTACGAGCAGTACTTC
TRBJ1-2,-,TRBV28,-,CASSPYLYGYTF,TGTGCCAGCAGTCCCTACCTATATGGCTACACCTTC
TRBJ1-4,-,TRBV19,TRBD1,CASIREGQGPRKLFF,TGTGCCAGTATCCGGGAGGGACAGGGTCCTCGAAAACTGTTTTTT
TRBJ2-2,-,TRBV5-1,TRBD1,CASSPRTGTSTGELFF,TGCGCCAGCAGCCCGCGGACAGGGACGAGCACCGGGGAGCTGTTTTTT
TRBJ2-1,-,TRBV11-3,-,CASSLSGTRNNEQFF,TGTGCCAGCAGCTTATCAGGGACACGGAACAATGAGCAGTTCTTC
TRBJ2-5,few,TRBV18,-,CASSPSLVHRQETQYF,TGTGCCAGCTCACCAAGCCTAGTCCACAGGCAAGAGACCCAGTACTTC
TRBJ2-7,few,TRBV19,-,CASSIASRLSDEQYF,TGTGCCAGTAGTATAGCTTCTCGGCTTAGCGACGAGCAGTACTTC
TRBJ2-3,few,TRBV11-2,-,CASSPGAVDTQYF,TGTGCCAGCAGCCCTGGGGCGGTAGATACGCAGTATTTT
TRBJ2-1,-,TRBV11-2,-,CASSLQGGGSNEQFF,TGTGCCAGCAGCTTACAGGGGGGAGGAAGCAATGAGCAGTTCTTC
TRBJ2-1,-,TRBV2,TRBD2,CASRLAGLYNEQFF,TGTGCCAGTAGACTAGCGGGCCTCTACAATGAGCAGTTCTTC
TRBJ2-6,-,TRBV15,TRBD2,CATSLAGSGANVLTF,TGTGCCACCAGCTTAGCGGGGTCTGGGGCCAACGTCCTGACTTTC
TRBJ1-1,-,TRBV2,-,CASIGETEAFF,TGTGCCAGCATCGGGGAGACTGAAGCTTTCTTT
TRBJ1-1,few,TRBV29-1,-,CSVALQGMNTEAFF,TGCAGCGTAGCACTACAGGGAATGAACACTGAAGCTTTCTTT
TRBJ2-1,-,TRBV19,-,CASSTYNEQFF,TGTGCCAGTAGTACATACAATGAGCAGTTCTTC
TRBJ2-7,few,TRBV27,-,CASSPFGPYEQYF,TGTGCCAGCAGCCCTTTTGGCCCCTACGAGCAGTACTTC
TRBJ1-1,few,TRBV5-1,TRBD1,CASSWTGRDTEAFF,TGCGCCAGCAGCTGGACAGGGAGGGACACTGAAGCTTTCTTT
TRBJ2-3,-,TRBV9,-,CASSTQAETTDTQYF,TGTGCCAGCAGCACCCAAGCGGAGACCACAGATACGCAGTATTTT
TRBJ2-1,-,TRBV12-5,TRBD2,CASGPGGSGDYNEQFF,TGTGCTAGTGGTCCCGGGGGGAGCGGGGATTACAATGAGCAGTTCTTC
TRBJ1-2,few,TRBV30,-,CAWSWTAPGQSYGYTF,TGTGCCTGGAGTTGGACAGCCCCGGGACAAAGCTATGGCTACACCTTC
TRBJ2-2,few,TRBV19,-,CASLTGQPKTGELFF,TGTGCCAGTCTTACCGGACAGCCAAAGACCGGGGAGCTGTTTTTT
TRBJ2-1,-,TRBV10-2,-,CASSGYNEQFF,TGCGCCAGCAGCGGCTACAATGAGCAGTTCTTC
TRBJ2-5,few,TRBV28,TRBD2,CASSSLTSGRAGETQYF,TGTGCCAGCAGTTCGTTGACTAGCGGGAGGGCCGGGGAGACCCAGTACTTC
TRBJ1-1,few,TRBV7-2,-,CASSLRQGKNTEAFF,TGTGCCAGCAGCTTAAGGCAGGGGAAGAACACTGAAGCTTTCTTT
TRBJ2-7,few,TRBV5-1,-,CASSSRGLPRSYEQYF,TGCGCCAGCAGCTCCCGCGGGTTACCACGTTCCTACGAGCAGTACTTC
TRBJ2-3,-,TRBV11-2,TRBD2,CASSLDTSGPYPTDTQYF,TGTGCCAGCAGCTTAGACACTAGCGGACCGTACCCCACAGATACGCAGTATTTT
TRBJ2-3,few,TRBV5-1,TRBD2,CASSPSLAGEGTQYF,TGCGCCAGCAGCCCCTCGCTAGCGGGAGAGGGTACGCAGTATTTT
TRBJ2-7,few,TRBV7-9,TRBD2,CASSISGRAVHEQYF,TGTGCCAGCAGCATTAGCGGGAGGGCCGTCCACGAGCAGTACTTC
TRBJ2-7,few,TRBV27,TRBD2,CASSSLAGVGGEQYF,TGTGCCAGCAGTTCACTAGCGGGAGTCGGGGGCGAGCAGTACTTC
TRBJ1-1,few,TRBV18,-,CASSTRQDLLEAFF,TGTGCCAGCTCAACCAGACAGGACCTCCTTGAAGCTTTCTTT
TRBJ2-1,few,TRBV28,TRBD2,CASSTRLAGASSYNEQFF,TGTGCCAGCAGTACCAGACTAGCGGGAGCGAGCTCCTACAATGAGCAGTTCTTC